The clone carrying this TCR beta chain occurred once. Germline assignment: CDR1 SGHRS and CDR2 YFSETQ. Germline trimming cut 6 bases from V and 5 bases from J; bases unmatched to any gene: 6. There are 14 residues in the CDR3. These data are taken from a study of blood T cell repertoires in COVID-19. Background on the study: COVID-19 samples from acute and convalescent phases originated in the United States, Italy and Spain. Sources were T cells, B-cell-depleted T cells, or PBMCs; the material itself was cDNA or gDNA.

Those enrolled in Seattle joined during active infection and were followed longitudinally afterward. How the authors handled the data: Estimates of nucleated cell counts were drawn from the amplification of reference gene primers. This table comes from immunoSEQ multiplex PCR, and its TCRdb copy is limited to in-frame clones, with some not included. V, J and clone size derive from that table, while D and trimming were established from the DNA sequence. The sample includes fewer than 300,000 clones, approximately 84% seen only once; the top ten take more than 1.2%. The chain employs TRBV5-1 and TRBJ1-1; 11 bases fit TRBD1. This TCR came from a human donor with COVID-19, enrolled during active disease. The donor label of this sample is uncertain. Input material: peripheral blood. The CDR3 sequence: CASTSGTGGTEAFF. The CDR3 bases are TGCGCCAGCACCTCCGGGACAGGGGGGACTGAAGCTTTCTTT. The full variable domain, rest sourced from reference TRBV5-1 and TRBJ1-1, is KAGVTQTPRYLIKTRGQQVTLSCSPISGHRSVSWYQQTPGQGLQFLFEYFSETQRNKGNFPGRFSGRQFSNSRSEMNVSTLELGDSALYLCASTSGTGGTEAFFGQGTRLTVV.